Below are 17 T cell receptor beta chains sequenced from a single sample in a study of T cell repertoires in cytomegalovirus infection. From the reads, TCRdb called clonotypes with MiXCR, one entry per CDR3 protein. The table lists about 920,000 distinct CDR3 sequences, roughly 31% of them singletons, with about an eighth in the top ten. For these receptors, no antigen is known. The source was cultured CD8+ T cells from PBMCs, collected from culture after CMV antigen stimulation. The receptors shown here come from a human donor in good health (CMV status not recorded). Some clones in this sample may be carry-over from other donors' samples.

Regarding this clonotype: Being one base from a much bigger clone, this may be a read error. The genes are TRBV7-6 and TRBJ2-3; D not resolved. The CDR3 has 15 residues. The germline V and J ends were trimmed by 2 bases and 6 bases, with 15 bases remaining between them. Germline-derived CDR1 and CDR2 are SGHVS and FNYEAQ. This CDR3 reads CASSLTPLPLDTQYF. In DNA form, the CDR3 reads TGTGCCAGCAGCTTAACCCCCCTACCGCTGGATACGCAGTATTTT.

This clonotype was observed a few times. The V gene is TRBV4-3, the J gene TRBJ2-5; maybe TRBD1 (6 bases). Germline-derived CDR1 and CDR2 are LGHNA and YSLEER. There are 15 residues in the CDR3. The germline V and J ends were trimmed by 0 bases and 2 bases, with 10 bases remaining between them. CDR3 nucleotides: TGCGCCAGCAGCCAAGAAGACAGGTTACAAGAGACCCAGTACTTC. Encoded protein: CASSQEDRLQETQYF.

The chain joins TRBV12-3 or TRBV12-4 to TRBJ2-3, with 7 bases fitting TRBD1. J was trimmed by 5 bases and V by 3 bases; bases with no gene match: 5. The CDR3 has 14 amino acids. The CDR3 region is CASSLRGRLDTQYF. The CDR3 nucleotides read TGTGCCAGCAGTTTGAGGGGGCGATTAGATACGCAGTATTTT.

The J gene is TRBJ2-7, the V gene TRBV7-9; no firm D call. V lost 1 base to trimming and J lost 5 bases, with 12 bases between them. CDR3 length: 14 residues. Germline CDR1 and CDR2: SEHNR and FQNEAQ (reference sequence). CDR3: CASSLEELVHEQYF. In DNA, the CDR3 is TGTGCCAGCAGCTTAGAGGAGCTAGTACACGAGCAGTACTTC.

This clonotype came up many times. This chain connects TRBV12-3 or TRBV12-4 to TRBJ2-1; 8 nucleotides agree with TRBD2. The V and J ends lost 6 bases and 6 bases, in that order; junction bases with no gene match: 16. CDR3 length: 17 residues. CDR3 DNA: TGTGCCAGCAGCTGGGGGTGGCGGGGGGTCCCCTCCAATGAGCAGTTCTTC. The encoded protein is CASSWGWRGVPSNEQFF.

This clonotype turned up a few times. V gene TRBV27 combines with J gene TRBJ1-1, with D possibly being TRBD1 (5 bases). The CDR3 totals 14 residues. Trimming took off 6 bases at V and 1 base at J, with 12 bases between the two ends. CDR1 is MNHEY and CDR2 is SMNVEV in the germline V gene (reference sequence). CDR3 sequence: CASRSRERNTEAFF. Here the CDR3 DNA reads TGTGCCAGCAGATCCAGGGAAAGGAACACTGAAGCTTTCTTT.

This chain links TRBV6-6 with TRBJ2-5, with a possible D match to TRBD2 (5 bases). This CDR3 contains 13 residues. CDR1 is MNHNY, CDR2 SVGAGI, per germline (reference sequence). The V and J ends lost 1 base and 5 bases respectively, with 8 bases between them. CDR3 amino acids: CASSYYSGETQYF. In DNA form, the CDR3 reads TGTGCCAGCAGTTACTACAGCGGCGAGACCCAGTACTTC.

Many counts were recorded for this clonotype. The chain couples TRBV6-2 or TRBV6-3 to TRBJ2-7; D is perhaps TRBD1 (6 bases). V was clipped by 2 bases and J by 0 bases, with 14 bases between them. The CDR3 extends over 16 amino acids. From germline, CDR1 is MNHEY and CDR2 SVGEGT. CDR3 protein: CASSYRVGQVSYEQYF. DNA of the CDR3: TGTGCCAGCAGTTACCGGGTGGGACAAGTCTCCTACGAGCAGTACTTC.

This clonotype has only a few counts. This chain links TRBV7-2 with TRBJ1-4, with D uncertain. Deletions cut 6 bases from V and 8 bases from J, with 13 bases between. Germline lookup yields CDR1 SGHTA and CDR2 FQGNSA. This CDR3 spans 13 amino acids. The CDR3 DNA reads as TGTGCCAGCAGGCGAGCAGGCGGGGAAAAACTGTTTTTT. It yields the protein CASRRAGGEKLFF.

The sample holds many counts of this clonotype. V usage is TRBV2 and J usage is TRBJ2-7; 8 bases align to TRBD1. The CDR3 totals 14 residues. V dropped 3 bases and J dropped 4; count of bases not matched to a gene: 5. CDR1 is SNHLY and CDR2 is FYNNEI in the germline V gene. The CDR3 DNA reads TGTGCCAGCAGTGACTCAGGGGGCCGTTACGAGCAGTACGTC. Residues: CASSDSGGRYEQYV.

Worth noting for this clonotype: This may arise from a read error, as a much more abundant clone is one base away. The V gene is TRBV7-9, the J gene TRBJ1-1; D gene uncertain. The CDR3 sequence is 12 residues long. CDR1 is SEHNR, CDR2 FQNEAQ, per germline (reference sequence). V gave up 2 bases and J gave up 3 bases, with 4 bases separating them. The CDR3 is CASSLWDTEAFF. The CDR3 nucleotides are TGTGCCAGCAGCTTATGGGACACTGAAGCTTTCTTT.

The CDR3 sequence: CASSLDRGLKTNTEAFF. The CDR3 coding sequence is TGTGCCAGCAGCCTCGACAGGGGGCTAAAGACAAACACTGAAGCTTTCTTT. The chain couples TRBV7-9 to TRBJ1-1, with TRBD1 matching over 10 bases. The V and J ends lost 5 bases and 2 bases, in that order; junction bases with no gene match: 11. The CDR3 runs to 17 residues. The V gene's germline CDR1 is SEHNR and CDR2 FQNEAQ (reference sequence).

The chain employs TRBV20-1 and TRBJ1-2; 7 positions agree with TRBD1. V gave up 4 bases and J gave up 3 bases; unmatched junction bases: 17. The CDR3 covers 17 residues. CDR1 is DFQATT and CDR2 is SNEGSKA in the germline V gene (reference sequence). The CDR3 sequence is CSATQPADREADYGYTF. The CDR3 region has the DNA TGCAGTGCTACCCAGCCAGCAGACAGGGAGGCTGACTATGGCTACACCTTC.

The chain couples TRBV14 to TRBJ1-2; 7 nucleotides align to TRBD1. The V and J ends lost 4 bases and 6 bases, in that order; junction bases with no gene match: 11. The length of the CDR3 is 15 residues. Per germline, CDR1 SGHDN and CDR2 FVKESK. The CDR3 DNA is TGTGCCAGCAGCCCCCTGACCAGGGGGTCGGATGGCTACACCTTC. It codes for CASSPLTRGSDGYTF.

This clonotype has a handful of counts. The genes are TRBV5-1 and TRBJ2-1, with D unresolved. Trimming pared 0 bases from V and 12 bases from J, leaving 22 bases between. The CDR3 runs to 16 residues. The germline CDR1 and CDR2 sequences are SGHRS and YFSETQ. The CDR3 is CASSLDADVGRLGQFF. The CDR3 DNA sequence: TGCGCCAGCAGCTTGGATGCCGACGTGGGTAGGTTGGGGCAGTTCTTC.

This clonotype came up a few times. The chain combines TRBV6-5 with TRBJ1-1; D gene ambiguous. Germline V CDR1 and CDR2: MNHEY, SVGAGI. The V and J ends lost 5 bases and 0 bases respectively, with 13 bases between them. The CDR3 contains 15 residues. The CDR3 reads CASSAGILMNTEAFF. The CDR3 DNA sequence: TGTGCCAGCAGTGCGGGTATCCTGATGAACACTGAAGCTTTCTTT.

This clonotype came up a few times. The chain joins TRBV12-3 or TRBV12-4 to TRBJ1-1; the D is unclear. Trimming stripped 4 bases from V and 7 bases from J, with 7 bases between. The CDR3 extends over 11 amino acids. The CDR3 reads CASSSLFEAFF. The CDR3 DNA reads TGTGCCAGCAGTTCGCTTTTTGAAGCTTTCTTT.